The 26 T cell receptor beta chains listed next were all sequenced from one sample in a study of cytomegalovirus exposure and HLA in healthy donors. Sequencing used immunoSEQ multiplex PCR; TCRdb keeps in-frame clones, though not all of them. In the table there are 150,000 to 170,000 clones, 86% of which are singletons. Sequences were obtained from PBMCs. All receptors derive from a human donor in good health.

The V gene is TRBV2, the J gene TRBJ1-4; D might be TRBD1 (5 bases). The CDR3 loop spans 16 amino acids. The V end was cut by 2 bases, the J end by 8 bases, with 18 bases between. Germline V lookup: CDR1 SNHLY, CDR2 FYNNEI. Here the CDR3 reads CASSETGDPGEEKLFF. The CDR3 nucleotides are TGTGCCAGCAGTGAAACGGGGGATCCCGGGGAGGAAAAACTGTTTTTT.

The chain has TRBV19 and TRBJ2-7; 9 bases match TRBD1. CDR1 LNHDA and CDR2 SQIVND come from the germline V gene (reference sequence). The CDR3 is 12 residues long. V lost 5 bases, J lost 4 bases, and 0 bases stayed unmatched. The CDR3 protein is CASSGQGYEQYF. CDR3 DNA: TGTGCCAGTAGTGGACAGGGGTACGAGCAGTACTTC.

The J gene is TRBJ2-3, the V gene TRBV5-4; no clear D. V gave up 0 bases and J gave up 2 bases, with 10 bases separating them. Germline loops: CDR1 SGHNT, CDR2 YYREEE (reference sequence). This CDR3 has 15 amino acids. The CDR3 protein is CASSLGGSATDTQYF. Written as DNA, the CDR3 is TGTGCCAGCAGCTTGGGCGGCAGCGCCACAGATACGCAGTATTTT.

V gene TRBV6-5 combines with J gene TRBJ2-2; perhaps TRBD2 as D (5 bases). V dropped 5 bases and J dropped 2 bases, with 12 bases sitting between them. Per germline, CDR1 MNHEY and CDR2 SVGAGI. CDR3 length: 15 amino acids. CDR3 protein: CASSLWTGNTGELFF. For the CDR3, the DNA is TGTGCCAGCAGTCTCTGGACTGGAAACACCGGGGAGCTGTTTTTT.

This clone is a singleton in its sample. In nucleotides, the CDR3 is TGTGCCAGCAGCGATACTGGGACATTTGGCGGAAACACCATATATTTT. Amino acid sequence: CASSDTGTFGGNTIYF. The chain recombines TRBV2 with TRBJ1-3; weak D call: TRBD1 (6 bases). V gave up 6 bases and J gave up 4 bases, with 19 bases separating them. The CDR3 contains 16 residues. CDR1 is SNHLY and CDR2 is FYNNEI in the germline V gene.

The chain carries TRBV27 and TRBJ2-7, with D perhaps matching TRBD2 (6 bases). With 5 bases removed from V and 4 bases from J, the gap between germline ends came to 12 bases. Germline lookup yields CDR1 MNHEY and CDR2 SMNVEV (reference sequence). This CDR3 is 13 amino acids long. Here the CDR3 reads CASSPGDGYEQYF. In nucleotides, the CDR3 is TGTGCCAGCAGTCCGGGGGATGGGTACGAGCAGTACTTC.

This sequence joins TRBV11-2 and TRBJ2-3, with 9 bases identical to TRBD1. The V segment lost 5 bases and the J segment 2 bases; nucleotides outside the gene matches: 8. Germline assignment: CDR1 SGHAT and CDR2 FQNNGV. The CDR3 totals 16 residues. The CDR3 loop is CASSPRWDRVTDTQYF. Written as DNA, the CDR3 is TGTGCCAGCAGCCCCCGGTGGGACAGGGTCACAGATACGCAGTATTTT.

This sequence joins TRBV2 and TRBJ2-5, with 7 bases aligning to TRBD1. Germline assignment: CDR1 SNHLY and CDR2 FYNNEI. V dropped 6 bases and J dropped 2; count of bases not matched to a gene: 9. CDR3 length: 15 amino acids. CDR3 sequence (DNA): TGTGCCAGCAGCCCCGACAGGGTAGCGCAAGAGACCCAGTACTTC. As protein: CASSPDRVAQETQYF.

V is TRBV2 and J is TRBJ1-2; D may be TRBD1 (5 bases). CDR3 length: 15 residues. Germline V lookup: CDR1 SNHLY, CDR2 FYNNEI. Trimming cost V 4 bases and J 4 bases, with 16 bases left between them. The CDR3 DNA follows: TGTGCCAGCAGTGTACTCGGGGGAATAGGCTATGGCTACACCTTC. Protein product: CASSVLGGIGYGYTF.

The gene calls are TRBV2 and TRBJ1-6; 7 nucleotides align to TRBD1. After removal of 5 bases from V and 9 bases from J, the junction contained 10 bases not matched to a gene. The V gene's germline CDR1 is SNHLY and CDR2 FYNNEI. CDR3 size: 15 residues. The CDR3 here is CASSPFEGARSPLHF. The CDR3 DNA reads TGTGCCAGCAGTCCTTTTGAGGGGGCTCGTTCACCCCTCCACTTT.

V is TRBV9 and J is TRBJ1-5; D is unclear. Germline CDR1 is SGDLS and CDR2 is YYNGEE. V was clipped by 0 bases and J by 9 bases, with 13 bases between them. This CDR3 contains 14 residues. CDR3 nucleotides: TGTGCCAGCAGCGTAGCTACTGGCTCGGGGCCCCAGCATTTT. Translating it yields CASSVATGSGPQHF.

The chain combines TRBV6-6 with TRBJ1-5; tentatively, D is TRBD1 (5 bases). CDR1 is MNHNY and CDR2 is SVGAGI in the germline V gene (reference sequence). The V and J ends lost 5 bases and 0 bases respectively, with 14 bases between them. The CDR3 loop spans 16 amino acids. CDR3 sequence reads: CASSDYGDYSNQPQHF. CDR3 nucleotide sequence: TGTGCCAGCAGTGACTATGGGGACTATAGCAATCAGCCCCAGCATTTT.

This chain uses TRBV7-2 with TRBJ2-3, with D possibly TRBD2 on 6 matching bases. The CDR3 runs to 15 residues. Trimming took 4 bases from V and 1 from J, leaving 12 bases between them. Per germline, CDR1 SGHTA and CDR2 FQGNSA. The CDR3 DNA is TGTGCCAGCAGCTCGGGACTCCCTCGCACAGATACGCAGTATTTT. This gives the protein CASSSGLPRTDTQYF.

The DNA for the CDR3 is TGTGCCAGCAGGGGACTAGCGGGAGCTGGAGAGCAGTACTTC. Its protein product is CASRGLAGAGEQYF. The V call is TRBV2, the J call TRBJ2-7, with 14 bases aligning to TRBD2. There are 14 residues in the CDR3. The V gene end was trimmed by 6 bases and the J gene end by 7 bases; junction bases not matched to a gene: 5. The germline gives CDR1 SNHLY, CDR2 FYNNEI.

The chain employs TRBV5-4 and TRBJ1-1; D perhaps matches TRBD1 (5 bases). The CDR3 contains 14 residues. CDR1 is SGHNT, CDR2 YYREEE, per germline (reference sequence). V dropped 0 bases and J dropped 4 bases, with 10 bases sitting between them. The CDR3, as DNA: TGTGCCAGCAGCTTGGCCGCAGGGATCACTGAAGCTTTCTTT. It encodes CASSLAAGITEAFF.

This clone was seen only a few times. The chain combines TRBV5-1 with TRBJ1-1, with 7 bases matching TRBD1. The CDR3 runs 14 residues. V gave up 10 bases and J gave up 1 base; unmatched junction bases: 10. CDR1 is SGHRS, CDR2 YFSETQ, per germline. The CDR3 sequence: CASREGATNTEAFF. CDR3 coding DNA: TGCGCCTCCCGGGAGGGGGCCACGAACACTGAAGCTTTCTTT. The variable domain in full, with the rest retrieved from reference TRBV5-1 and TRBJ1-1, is KAGVTQTPRYLIKTRGQQVTLSCSPISGHRSVSWYQQTPGQGLQFLFEYFSETQRNKGNFPGRFSGRQFSNSRSEMNVSTLELGDSALYLCASREGATNTEAFFGQGTRLTVV.

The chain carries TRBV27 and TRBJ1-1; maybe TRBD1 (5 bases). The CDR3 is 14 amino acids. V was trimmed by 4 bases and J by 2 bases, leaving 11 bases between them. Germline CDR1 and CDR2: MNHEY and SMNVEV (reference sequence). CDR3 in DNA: TGTGCCAGCAGTTATCGACAGAGTAACACTGAAGCTTTCTTT. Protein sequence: CASSYRQSNTEAFF.

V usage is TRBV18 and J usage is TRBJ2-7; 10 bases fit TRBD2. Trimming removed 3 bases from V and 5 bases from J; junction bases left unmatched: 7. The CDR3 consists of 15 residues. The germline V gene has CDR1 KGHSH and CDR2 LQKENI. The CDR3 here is CASSPGLAVGDEQYF. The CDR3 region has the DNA TGTGCCAGCTCACCCGGACTAGCGGTGGGGGACGAGCAGTACTTC.

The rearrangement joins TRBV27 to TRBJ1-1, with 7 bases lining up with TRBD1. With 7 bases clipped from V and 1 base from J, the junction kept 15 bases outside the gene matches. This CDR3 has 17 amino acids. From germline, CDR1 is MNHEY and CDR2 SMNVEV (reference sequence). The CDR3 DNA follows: TGTGCCAGCAAGGTAGGCGGGACAGCCCCTTCGAACACTGAAGCTTTCTTT. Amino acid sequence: CASKVGGTAPSNTEAFF.

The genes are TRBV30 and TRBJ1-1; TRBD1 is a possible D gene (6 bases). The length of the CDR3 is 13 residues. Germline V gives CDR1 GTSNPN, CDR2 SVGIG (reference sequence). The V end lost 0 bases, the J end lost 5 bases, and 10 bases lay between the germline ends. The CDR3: CAWSVLDRTEAFF. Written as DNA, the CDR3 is TGTGCCTGGAGTGTACTCGACAGGACTGAAGCTTTCTTT.

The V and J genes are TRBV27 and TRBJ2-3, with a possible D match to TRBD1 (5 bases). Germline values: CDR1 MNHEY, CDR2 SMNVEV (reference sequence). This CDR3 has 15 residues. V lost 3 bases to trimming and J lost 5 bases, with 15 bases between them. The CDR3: CASSLGIRAGDTQYF. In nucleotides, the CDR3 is TGTGCCAGCAGTTTGGGAATCAGGGCTGGAGATACGCAGTATTTT.

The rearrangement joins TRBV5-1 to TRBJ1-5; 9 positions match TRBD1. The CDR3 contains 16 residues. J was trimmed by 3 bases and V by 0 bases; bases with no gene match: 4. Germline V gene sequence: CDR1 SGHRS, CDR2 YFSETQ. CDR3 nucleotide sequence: TGCGCCAGCAGCTTGGGGGACAGGGCCCTCAATCAGCCCCAGCATTTT. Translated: CASSLGDRALNQPQHF.

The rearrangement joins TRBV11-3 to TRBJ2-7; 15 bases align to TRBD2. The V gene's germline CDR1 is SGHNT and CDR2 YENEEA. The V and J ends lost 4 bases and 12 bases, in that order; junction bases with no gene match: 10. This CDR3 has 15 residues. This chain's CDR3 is CASSWYGLAGGSRYF. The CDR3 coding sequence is TGTGCCAGCAGCTGGTATGGACTAGCGGGAGGGTCCCGGTACTTC.

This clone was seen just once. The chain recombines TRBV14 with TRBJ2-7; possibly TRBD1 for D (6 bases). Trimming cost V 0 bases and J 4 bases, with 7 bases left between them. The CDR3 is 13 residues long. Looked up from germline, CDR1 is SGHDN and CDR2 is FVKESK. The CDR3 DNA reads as TGTGCCAGCAGCCAAGACAGGGGATACGAGCAGTACTTC. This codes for CASSQDRGYEQYF.

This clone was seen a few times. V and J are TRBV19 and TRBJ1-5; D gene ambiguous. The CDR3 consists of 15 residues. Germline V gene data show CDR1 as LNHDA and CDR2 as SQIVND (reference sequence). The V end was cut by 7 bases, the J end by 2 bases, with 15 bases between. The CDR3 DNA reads TGTGCCAGTATCTACACGCAGGCCGGCAATCAGCCCCAGCATTTT. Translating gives CASIYTQAGNQPQHF.

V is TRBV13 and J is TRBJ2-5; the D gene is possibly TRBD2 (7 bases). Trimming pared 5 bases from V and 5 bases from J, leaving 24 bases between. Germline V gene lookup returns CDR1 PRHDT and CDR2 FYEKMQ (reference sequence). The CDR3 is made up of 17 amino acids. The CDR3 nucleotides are TGTGCCAGCAGCGGGGGGGCCGCTGGAGCGCCCTGGGAGACCCAGTACTTC. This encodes CASSGGAAGAPWETQYF. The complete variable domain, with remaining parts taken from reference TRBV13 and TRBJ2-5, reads AAGVIQSPRHLIKEKRETATLKCYPIPRHDTVYWYQQGPGQDPQFLISFYEKMQSDKGSIPDRFSAQQFSDYHSELNMSSLELGDSALYFCASSGGAAGAPWETQYFGPGTRLLVL.